One and the same sample provided the 4 T cell receptor beta chains below, sequenced in a study of T cell responses to AZD1222 COVID-19 vaccine. Some clones are missing from TCRdb's copy, which holds only in-frame ones; the method was immunoSEQ multiplex PCR. This sample has around 150,000 clones; more than 80% occur once, and the top ten carry about 7.5%. Sequenced material: peripheral blood, taken 28 days after the second dose of the MenACWY control vaccine. All receptors derive from an adult who received the MenACWY meningococcal vaccine as a control.

V and J are TRBV24-1 and TRBJ2-3; D unresolved. The germline gives CDR1 KGHDR, CDR2 SFDVKD. The CDR3 spans 12 residues. V lost 3 bases and J lost 4, with 4 bases in between. The CDR3 loop is CATSDLPDTQYF. Written as DNA, the CDR3 is TGTGCCACCAGTGATCTCCCAGATACGCAGTATTTT.

J is TRBJ2-3 and V is TRBV7-6; possibly TRBD1 or TRBD2 for D (5 bases each). V was cut by 1 base and J by 1 base, with 12 bases left in between. Per the germline V gene, CDR1 is SGHVS and CDR2 is FNYEAQ. This CDR3 contains 16 residues. The CDR3 sequence is CASSLVVGTGTDTQYF. CDR3 coding DNA: TGTGCCAGCAGCTTAGTTGTGGGGACGGGCACAGATACGCAGTATTTT.

The rearrangement uses TRBV29-1 and TRBJ2-7, with D perhaps matching TRBD2 (5 bases). The CDR3 is 12 residues long. Germline CDR1 SQVTM, CDR2 ANQGSEA. Between the trimmed V and J ends, which lost 4 bases and 4 bases, there was a span of 11 bases. The CDR3 spells CSVGDYPYEQYF. For the CDR3, the DNA is TGCAGCGTTGGTGACTACCCATACGAGCAGTACTTC.

The chain links TRBV25-1 to TRBJ2-7, with 9 bases aligning to TRBD2. Trimming cost V 4 bases and J 6 bases; bases outside gene matches: 7. This CDR3 is built from 14 residues. Germline CDR1 MGHDK, CDR2 SYGVNS. CDR3 in amino acids: CASSAGLASGEQYF. The CDR3 DNA reads TGTGCCAGCAGTGCTGGACTAGCGTCGGGCGAGCAGTACTTC.